This T cell receptor (beta chain) was observed in a study of blood T cell repertoires in COVID-19. Study summary: Whether acute or convalescent, the COVID-19 samples came from the United States, Italy and Spain. T cells, B-cell-depleted T cells, or PBMCs provided the cDNA or gDNA that served as material.

The ends lost 11 bases at V and 3 bases at J; junction bases unmatched: 7. Germline V CDR1 and CDR2: ENHRY, SYGVKD. The CDR3 is 15 amino acids. In the source study's methods: Amplification of reference gene primers was used by the study to estimate nucleated cell counts. Sequencing used immunoSEQ multiplex PCR; TCRdb keeps in-frame clones, though not all of them. V, J and clone size were drawn from that table, and D and trimming were deduced from the DNA. The repertoire holds about 51,000 clones, with 86% as singletons. The sample consisted of peripheral blood. This clonotype was sampled from a man older than 75 with active COVID-19. V and J are TRBV10-3 and TRBJ2-2; 12 bases are a match to TRBD1. In nucleotides, the CDR3 is TGTGCCTCGCCTGGGACAGGGGGCCACACCGGGGAGCTGTTTTTT. Protein product: CASPGTGGHTGELFF.